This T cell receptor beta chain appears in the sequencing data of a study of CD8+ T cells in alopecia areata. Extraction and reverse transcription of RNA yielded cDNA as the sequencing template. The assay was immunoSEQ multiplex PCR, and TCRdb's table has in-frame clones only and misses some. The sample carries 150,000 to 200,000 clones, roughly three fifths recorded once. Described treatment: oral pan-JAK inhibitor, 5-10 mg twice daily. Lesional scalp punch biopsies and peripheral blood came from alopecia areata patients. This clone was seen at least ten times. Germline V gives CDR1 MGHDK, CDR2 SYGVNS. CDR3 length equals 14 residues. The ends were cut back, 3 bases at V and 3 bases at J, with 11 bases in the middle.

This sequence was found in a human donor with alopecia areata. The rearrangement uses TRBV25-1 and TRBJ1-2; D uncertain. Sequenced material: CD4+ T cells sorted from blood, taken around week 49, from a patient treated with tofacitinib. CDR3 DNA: TGTGCCAGCAGTGATGGACGGGCGGACTATGGCTACACCTTC. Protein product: CASSDGRADYGYTF.